This passage covers 27 T cell receptor beta chains from one sample sequenced in a study of T-cell memory formation after mild COVID-19. From the 5' RACE reads, TCRdb called clonotypes with MiXCR, one entry per CDR3 protein. The sample carries tens of thousands of distinct CDR3 sequences, 9.3% recorded once. The sample consisted of PBMCs or a T cell subset sorted from them (not recorded which). All receptors come from a man aged 18 to 35 who had mild COVID-19 (a few samples of this study predate the infection). Cell type and time point are not known.

This rearrangement joins TRBV4-1 to TRBJ2-2, with 8 positions matching TRBD1. With 4 bases clipped from V and 5 bases from J, the junction kept 9 bases outside the gene matches. Per the germline V gene, CDR1 is MGHRA and CDR2 is YSYEKL. This CDR3 comprises 16 residues. The CDR3 loop reads CASSPRAQGGTGELFF. The DNA of the CDR3 is TGCGCCAGCAGCCCGCGGGCACAGGGGGGAACCGGGGAGCTGTTTTTT.

This clonotype appeared a single time. A much larger clone is a single base away; this may be a read error. A read error is likely, as this CDR3 ends without the conserved phenylalanine or tryptophan. V and J are TRBV7-9 and TRBJ2-7, with D tentatively TRBD2 (5 bases). The V and J ends lost 5 bases and 2 bases respectively, with 10 bases between them. Germline assignment: CDR1 SEHNR and CDR2 FQNEAQ (reference sequence). The CDR3 is 13 residues long. The CDR3 nucleotides are TGTGCCAGCAGCGCAGGACTTCCCTACGAGCAGTACTTA. Residues: CASSAGLPYEQYL.

V gene TRBV7-2 combines with J gene TRBJ2-3; D could derive from TRBD1 or TRBD2 (5 bases each). Germline V gives CDR1 SGHTA, CDR2 FQGNSA. The CDR3 covers 17 residues. V dropped 6 bases and J dropped 1 base, with 20 bases sitting between them. The DNA for the CDR3 is TGTGCCAGCAGGGGGACCATGCGGCTTCTGCGCACAGATACGCAGTATTTT. It specifies CASRGTMRLLRTDTQYF.

This chain links TRBV20-1 with TRBJ2-7, with D perhaps TRBD2 (5 bases). The CDR3 covers 15 residues. CDR1 and CDR2 from the germline V gene are DFQATT and SNEGSKA (reference sequence). V was pared by 3 bases and J by 0 bases, with 15 bases between. The DNA for the CDR3 is TGCAGTGCTAGTGGAGGTAGTAGTAGCTCCTACGAGCAGTACGTC. This encodes CSASGGSSSSYEQYV.

This clonotype was counted between two and nine times. This chain links TRBV4-3 with TRBJ2-2; D ambiguous. Germline V gene lookup returns CDR1 LGHNA and CDR2 YSLEER. Trimming took 1 base from V and 0 from J, leaving 6 bases between them. The CDR3 runs 15 residues. CDR3 DNA sequence: TGCGCCAGCAGCCAAGCGGCCGCGAACACCGGGGAGCTGTTTTTT. It translates to CASSQAAANTGELFF.

This sequence joins TRBV19 and TRBJ2-5, with 8 bases fitting TRBD1. V shed 7 bases and J 5 bases; nucleotides not matched to a gene: 9. The germline CDR1 and CDR2 sequences are LNHDA and SQIVND (reference sequence). The CDR3 extends over 14 amino acids. The CDR3 DNA is TGTGCCAGTATCGGGCCAGGGGGCGCGGAGACCCAGTACTTC. As protein: CASIGPGGAETQYF.

There are many counts of this clonotype. The chain joins TRBV6-5 to TRBJ2-1; the match to TRBD2 covers 8 bases. Germline V gene lookup returns CDR1 MNHEY and CDR2 SVGAGI. V was clipped by 6 bases and J by 9 bases; unmatched bases: 10. The CDR3 has 14 residues. DNA for the CDR3: TGTGCCAGCAGATCCGGGACTAGAACGGGTGAGCAGTTCTTC. Protein: CASRSGTRTGEQFF.

This clonotype appeared a few times. The rearrangement joins TRBV2 to TRBJ2-3; D possibly corresponds to TRBD1 (6 bases). The V gene lost 2 bases and the J gene lost 2 bases, with 17 bases spanning the gap. This CDR3 comprises 17 residues. Per the germline V gene, CDR1 is SNHLY and CDR2 is FYNNEI. The DNA of the CDR3 is TGTGCCAGCAGTGAATGGGGTCCGGGACACTTCACAGATACGCAGTATTTT. Amino acid sequence: CASSEWGPGHFTDTQYF.

This clonotype was counted a few times. V and J are TRBV4-3 and TRBJ2-7, with TRBD2 matching over 7 bases. CDR3 length: 15 residues. The germline CDR1 and CDR2 sequences are LGHNA and YSLEER. Losses at the gene ends were 0 bases for V and 1 base for J; bases not matched to a gene: 3. The CDR3 region is CASSQDLGGSYEQYF. Written as DNA, the CDR3 is TGCGCCAGCAGCCAAGATCTCGGGGGGTCCTACGAGCAGTACTTC.

V is TRBV6-5 and J is TRBJ2-2; D call uncertain. CDR3 length: 17 amino acids. The V gene's germline CDR1 is MNHEY and CDR2 SVGAGI. The germline V and J ends were trimmed by 0 bases and 2 bases, with 13 bases remaining between them. CDR3 sequence (DNA): TGTGCCAGCAGTTACTCGTTATCATGGTTTAACACCGGGGAGCTGTTTTTT. It translates to CASSYSLSWFNTGELFF.

A few counts support this clonotype. The chain uses TRBV27 and TRBJ2-7; tentatively, D is TRBD2 (7 bases). There are 15 residues in the CDR3. Germline V gene lookup returns CDR1 MNHEY and CDR2 SMNVEV (reference sequence). With 4 bases removed from V and 0 bases from J, the gap between germline ends came to 13 bases. CDR3 amino acids: CASSSAGADSYEQYF. The CDR3 DNA reads TGTGCCAGCAGTTCCGCGGGGGCAGACTCCTACGAGCAGTACTTC.

The chain recombines TRBV7-8 with TRBJ2-1; 8 positions match TRBD2. This CDR3 contains 18 residues. With 0 bases clipped from V and 3 bases from J, the junction kept 10 bases outside the gene matches. Germline V CDR1 and CDR2: SGHVS, FQNEAQ. CDR3 in amino acids: CASSLAAPLADVYNEQFF. CDR3 in DNA: TGTGCCAGCAGCTTAGCGGCCCCACTAGCGGATGTCTACAATGAGCAGTTCTTC.

This clonotype has only a few counts. This chain joins TRBV9 and TRBJ2-7; the D is unclear. This CDR3 has 18 residues. The germline V gene encodes CDR1 SGDLS and CDR2 YYNGEE. Trimming left V 0 bases short and J 3 bases short, with 22 bases between. The CDR3 region is CASSVAWVYTGGDYEQYV. The CDR3 DNA follows: TGTGCCAGCAGCGTAGCTTGGGTTTATACGGGTGGGGACTACGAGCAGTACGTC.

In this sample, this clonotype turned up a few times. The chain recombines TRBV20-1 with TRBJ2-3, with D unclear. V lost 3 bases and J 5 bases, leaving 15 bases between the germline ends. The CDR3 runs 14 residues. In germline, CDR1 is DFQATT, CDR2 SNEGSKA (reference sequence). For the CDR3, the DNA is TGCAGTGCTAGGCCGGCCCCCGTGTTAGATACGCAGTATTTT. It codes for CSARPAPVLDTQYF.

In its sample, this clonotype was seen a few times. The chain is built from TRBV6-1 and TRBJ2-2; D remains unclear. The CDR3 spans 16 residues. Germline-derived CDR1 and CDR2 are MNHNS and SASEGT. Deletions cut 2 bases from V and 0 bases from J, with 10 bases between. The CDR3 reads CASSEIGSANTGELFF. In DNA, the CDR3 is TGTGCCAGCAGTGAAATCGGTTCCGCGAACACCGGGGAGCTGTTTTTT.

A few counts support this clonotype. V gene TRBV4-2 combines with J gene TRBJ2-1; possibly TRBD2 for D (5 bases). There are 19 residues in the CDR3. Trimming cost V 0 bases and J 0 bases, with 18 bases left between them. Germline CDR1 reads LGHNA; CDR2 reads YNFKEQ. The CDR3 bases are TGTGCCAGCAGCCAAGAGTTTCAGCAGCGGATCAGCTCCTACAATGAGCAGTTCTTC. This encodes CASSQEFQQRISSYNEQFF.

This clonotype was seen a few times. The chain carries TRBV2 and TRBJ1-5; tentatively, D is TRBD1 (6 bases). This CDR3 contains 17 residues. V lost 5 bases to trimming and J lost 0 bases, with 17 bases between them. Germline V gives CDR1 SNHLY, CDR2 FYNNEI. CDR3 DNA: TGTGCCAGCAGTCGGTTTTGGACAGCGGTTAGCAATCAGCCCCAGCATTTT. It translates to CASSRFWTAVSNQPQHF.

The rearrangement uses TRBV18 and TRBJ1-2; D uncertain. This CDR3 is 14 amino acids long. Trimming removed 4 bases from V and 5 bases from J, with 14 bases in between. CDR1 is KGHSH and CDR2 is LQKENI in the germline V gene. The CDR3, as DNA: TGTGCCAGCTCACAGGGTCGGGGAAGTTATGGCTACACCTTC. Protein sequence: CASSQGRGSYGYTF.

At least ten counts were recorded for this clonotype. The CDR3 DNA reads TGCAGCGTTCGCCGACAGGAAGAGACCCAGTACTTC. Its translation: CSVRRQEETQYF. This chain uses TRBV29-1 with TRBJ2-5; possible D gene TRBD1, 6 bases. Between the trimmed V and J ends, which lost 5 bases and 3 bases, there was a span of 10 bases. Germline CDR1 is SQVTM and CDR2 is ANQGSEA. The CDR3 has 12 amino acids.

The chain carries TRBV18 and TRBJ2-5; TRBD2 is a possible D gene (5 bases). This CDR3 region has 15 residues. Trimming took off 4 bases at V and 2 bases at J, with 14 bases between the two ends. Germline V gene data show CDR1 as KGHSH and CDR2 as LQKENI. The CDR3 DNA reads TGTGCCAGCTCACTCATCACTAGTTTACAAGAGACCCAGTACTTC. Translated: CASSLITSLQETQYF.

This chain connects TRBV18 to TRBJ2-3; 10 nucleotides line up with TRBD2. This CDR3 is built from 16 residues. V lost 8 bases and J lost 5; bases outside the gene matches: 13. Germline CDR1 reads KGHSH; CDR2 reads LQKENI. The chain's CDR3 is CASIRKTGTSVDTQYF. In DNA form, the CDR3 reads TGTGCCAGCATTCGGAAAACCGGGACTAGCGTAGATACGCAGTATTTT.

In this sample, this clonotype turned up a few times. The rearrangement joins TRBV6-4 to TRBJ1-6; D is perhaps TRBD1 (5 bases). V was shortened by 3 bases and J by 9 bases, with 9 bases between the two germline ends. The CDR3 is made up of 13 amino acids. The germline gives CDR1 MRHNA, CDR2 SNTAGT. CDR3 DNA: TGTGCCAGCAGTGAAAGGAGGGGTTCACCCCTCCACTTT. Protein sequence: CASSERRGSPLHF.

CDR3 DNA: TGTGCCAGCAGTGATGCCAGGGCGGATGGCTACACCTTC. Amino acids: CASSDARADGYTF. This sequence joins TRBV25-1 and TRBJ1-2; D possibly corresponds to TRBD1 (5 bases). Germline CDR1 is MGHDK and CDR2 is SYGVNS. This CDR3 contains 13 residues. Trimming left V 3 bases short and J 6 bases short, with 11 bases between.

This clonotype was seen repeatedly, ten times or more. The genes are TRBV7-3 and TRBJ2-1; a weak D match, TRBD1 (5 bases). Trimming removed 3 bases at V and 2 bases at J, with 11 bases between. Germline V lookup: CDR1 SGHTA, CDR2 FQGTGA. This CDR3 is built from 15 residues. The DNA of the CDR3 is TGTGCCAGCAGCTTCCCAGGGAAGACCTACAATGAGCAGTTCTTC. Translated, it gives CASSFPGKTYNEQFF.

In its sample, this clonotype was seen a few times. The genes are TRBV5-1 and TRBJ2-7; 10 bases map to TRBD2. CDR1 is SGHRS, CDR2 YFSETQ, per germline. V shed 4 bases, J shed 0 bases, and the junction held 4 bases outside the gene matches. CDR3 length: 15 residues. Here the CDR3 DNA reads TGCGCCAGCAGCGCCCAGCGGGGGGGCTCCTACGAGCAGTACTTC. This encodes CASSAQRGGSYEQYF.

This clonotype showed up many times. This chain connects TRBV6-2 or TRBV6-3 to TRBJ2-1, with TRBD2 matching over 9 bases. CDR1 is MNHEY, CDR2 SVGEGT, per germline. V was pared by 7 bases and J by 4 bases, with 2 bases of the junction left unmatched. The CDR3 spans 13 residues. The chain's CDR3 is CASTSGDYNEQFF. The CDR3 DNA follows: TGTGCCAGCACTAGCGGGGATTACAATGAGCAGTTCTTC.

The sample holds a few counts of this clonotype. V is TRBV7-2 and J is TRBJ1-1; no definite D call. With 1 base removed from V and 4 bases from J, the gap between germline ends came to 10 bases. This CDR3 is 14 amino acids long. Looked up from germline, CDR1 is SGHTA and CDR2 is FQGNSA. The CDR3 nucleotides read TGTGCCAGCAGCTTAGAAGTGAGTGGCACTGAAGCTTTCTTT. This encodes CASSLEVSGTEAFF.